Described below is a single TCR beta chain sequence and its context. The target antigen is unknown. Measured with immunoSEQ multiplex PCR; TCRdb has only the in-frame clones, and not every one. The data show 7,500 to 10,000 clones, 60% seen once. The sample originates from a study of tissue T cells after allogeneic stem cell transplantation. Study results and limitations: Few T cell clones were shared across patients, but motif clusters showed tissue-specific shared signatures.

The source of this sequence is a woman aged 18 to 49 with breast cancer. The specimen was tissue from the jejunum, collected at autopsy.

In DNA, the CDR3 is TGTGCCAGCAGCCAAGGGGGCTCTGGGGCCAACGTCCTGACTTTC. Encoded protein: CASSQGGSGANVLTF. The chain uses TRBV4-2 and TRBJ2-6, with no clear D. With 1 base removed from V and 0 bases from J, the gap between germline ends came to 4 bases. The CDR3 length is 15 residues. Germline V gives CDR1 LGHNA, CDR2 YNFKEQ.